These 27 T cell receptor beta chains came from one sample sequenced in a study of blood T cell repertoires in COVID-19. Profiling relied on immunoSEQ multiplex PCR, and the TCRdb table lists in-frame clones only, not all of them. The table lists about 230,000 clones, approximately 84% of them singletons. Sequencing input: peripheral blood. The receptors stem from a man aged 50 to 59 with active or convalescent COVID-19.

The chain carries TRBV6-5 and TRBJ1-4; a possible D gene is TRBD1 (5 bases). Looked up from germline, CDR1 is MNHEY and CDR2 is SVGAGI. CDR3 length: 16 residues. V was cut by 5 bases and J by 7 bases, with 20 bases left in between. The CDR3 DNA sequence: TGTGCCAGCAGTAACTACGACCTCGGGGGAAGTGAAAAACTGTTTTTT. Its protein is CASSNYDLGGSEKLFF.

V and J are TRBV11-2 and TRBJ2-3; tentative D call: TRBD2 (6 bases). This CDR3 comprises 13 residues. Trimming took 6 bases from V and 6 from J, leaving 13 bases between them. From germline, CDR1 is SGHAT and CDR2 FQNNGV. This chain's CDR3 is CASRPAGTDTQYF. Here the CDR3 DNA reads TGTGCCAGCAGGCCAGCAGGGACTGATACGCAGTATTTT.

V gene TRBV30 combines with J gene TRBJ2-1; D gene unclear. V was clipped by 0 bases and J by 10 bases, with 13 bases between them. CDR3 size: 13 residues. Per germline, CDR1 GTSNPN and CDR2 SVGIG (reference sequence). In DNA form, the CDR3 reads TGTGCCTGGAGTGTACTATCACATGGGGAGCAGTTCTTC. Amino acid sequence: CAWSVLSHGEQFF.

V gene TRBV5-4 combines with J gene TRBJ2-1, with D possibly matching TRBD1 (6 bases). V lost 0 bases to trimming and J lost 8 bases, with 15 bases between them. Germline assignment: CDR1 SGHNT and CDR2 YYREEE (reference sequence). CDR3 size: 15 residues. The DNA of the CDR3 is TGTGCCAGCAGCTTGGCTACAGGGAAAAGCGATGAGCAGTTCTTC. Its protein product is CASSLATGKSDEQFF.

The genes are TRBV6-4 and TRBJ2-1; 9 bases line up with TRBD2. CDR3 length: 14 residues. CDR1 and CDR2 from the germline V gene are MRHNA and SNTAGT. The V segment lost 3 bases and the J segment 7 bases; nucleotides outside the gene matches: 4. As DNA, the CDR3 is TGTGCCAGCAGTGAGGGCGGGGGGGCGAATGAGCAGTTCTTC. Translating it yields CASSEGGGANEQFF.

The chain uses TRBV19 and TRBJ1-4; D unclear. This CDR3 contains 14 residues. CDR1 LNHDA and CDR2 SQIVND come from the germline V gene (reference sequence). Trimming took 2 bases from V and 0 from J, leaving 4 bases between them. This CDR3 reads CASSIQTTNEKLFF. The CDR3 DNA reads TGTGCCAGTAGTATACAGACAACTAATGAAAAACTGTTTTTT.

The chain joins TRBV7-2 to TRBJ2-2; tentative D call: TRBD2 (6 bases). The CDR3 is made up of 15 amino acids. Deletions cut 5 bases from V and 1 base from J, with 11 bases between. Germline CDR1 reads SGHTA; CDR2 reads FQGNSA. DNA for the CDR3: TGTGCCAGCAGCCAGGGACTGCTGAACACCGGGGAGCTGTTTTTT. It is translated as CASSQGLLNTGELFF.

The genes are TRBV5-4 and TRBJ1-2, with D tentatively TRBD1 (6 bases). The germline V and J ends were trimmed by 4 bases and 0 bases, with 7 bases remaining between them. The CDR3 covers 13 residues. Per germline, CDR1 SGHNT and CDR2 YYREEE (reference sequence). The DNA of the CDR3 is TGTGCCAGCAGCGGACAGACTAACTATGGCTACACCTTC. Protein sequence: CASSGQTNYGYTF.

The chain is built from TRBV30 and TRBJ1-3; D is unclear. This CDR3 is built from 12 residues. The V and J ends lost 3 bases and 7 bases respectively, with 10 bases between them. CDR1 is GTSNPN, CDR2 SVGIG, per germline (reference sequence). The CDR3 sequence is CAWRANGNTIYF. The CDR3 nucleotides read TGTGCCTGGAGGGCCAACGGGAACACCATATATTTT.

The chain employs TRBV30 and TRBJ1-3; D ambiguous. The CDR3 is made up of 14 amino acids. Trimming removed 4 bases from V and 0 bases from J, with 10 bases in between. The germline gives CDR1 GTSNPN, CDR2 SVGIG (reference sequence). The CDR3 is CAWTRGNSGNTIYF. CDR3 in DNA: TGTGCCTGGACGCGGGGAAACTCTGGAAACACCATATATTTT.

The chain combines TRBV19 with TRBJ1-1; D not resolved. The CDR3 has 14 residues. V was cut by 3 bases and J by 3 bases, with 11 bases left in between. CDR1 and CDR2 from the germline V gene are LNHDA and SQIVND (reference sequence). DNA for the CDR3: TGTGCCAGTAGTATCAGGCAGATAGACACTGAAGCTTTCTTT. Its protein product is CASSIRQIDTEAFF.

The rearrangement links TRBV5-1 to TRBJ2-7, with 8 bases aligning to TRBD1. CDR3 length: 14 amino acids. Germline lookup yields CDR1 SGHRS and CDR2 YFSETQ. V lost 3 bases and J lost 2; bases outside the gene matches: 4. CDR3 sequence (DNA): TGCGCCAGCAGCTGGGGACAGGACACCTACGAGCAGTACTTC. It specifies CASSWGQDTYEQYF.

J is TRBJ1-5 and V is TRBV29-1; no definite D call. The germline V gene has CDR1 SQVTM and CDR2 ANQGSEA. The CDR3 has 14 residues. The V and J ends lost 4 bases and 11 bases respectively, with 21 bases between them. The CDR3 nucleotides read TGCAGCGTTGGTCCCGGGAGCCCCCTCGAAACCCAGCATTTT. Protein product: CSVGPGSPLETQHF.

The chain uses TRBV5-1 and TRBJ2-5; the D is unclear. The CDR3 runs 13 residues. V shed 4 bases and J shed 2 bases, with 9 bases lying between them. Germline loops: CDR1 SGHRS, CDR2 YFSETQ. The CDR3 bases are TGCGCCAGCAGCGAACAGCCTCAAGAGACCCAGTACTTC. Its protein is CASSEQPQETQYF.

This clone has just one count. The chain employs TRBV25-1 and TRBJ2-1, with 7 bases matching TRBD2. The CDR3 length is 16 residues. CDR1 and CDR2 from the germline V gene are MGHDK and SYGVNS. The V segment lost 1 base and the J segment 4 bases; nucleotides outside the gene matches: 7. Here the CDR3 reads CASSELGGGPYNEQFF. The DNA for the CDR3 is TGTGCCAGCAGTGAATTAGGCGGGGGACCTTACAATGAGCAGTTCTTC.

The J gene is TRBJ1-5, the V gene TRBV6-5; TRBD1 might be the D (6 bases). In germline, CDR1 is MNHEY, CDR2 SVGAGI. The germline V and J ends were trimmed by 4 bases and 6 bases, with 7 bases remaining between them. The CDR3 has 12 amino acids. The CDR3 region is CASSFRGQPQHF. The CDR3 coding sequence is TGTGCCAGCAGTTTCAGGGGTCAGCCCCAGCATTTT.

V gene TRBV7-2 combines with J gene TRBJ2-1, with D possibly TRBD2 on 6 matching bases. The V end lost 3 bases, the J end lost 7 bases, and 10 bases lay between the germline ends. CDR3 length equals 13 residues. From germline, CDR1 is SGHTA and CDR2 FQGNSA. The CDR3 protein is CASSLGGGNEQFF. CDR3 coding DNA: TGTGCCAGCAGCTTGGGAGGAGGGAATGAGCAGTTCTTC.

This clone was found a few times. The V call is TRBV7-9, the J call TRBJ2-7, with 10 bases lining up with TRBD1. The germline CDR1 and CDR2 sequences are SEHNR and FQNEAQ (reference sequence). There are 15 residues in the CDR3. V trimming: 5 bases; J trimming: 7 bases; junction bases outside the gene matches: 11. The DNA of the CDR3 is TGTGCCAGCAGCCCCCCCGGGACAGGGGTCAAGGAGCAGTACTTC. Residues: CASSPPGTGVKEQYF.

The chain couples TRBV5-1 to TRBJ2-1, with D possibly being TRBD2 (6 bases). The CDR3 consists of 14 residues. The V and J ends lost 2 bases and 4 bases respectively, with 10 bases between them. Germline values: CDR1 SGHRS, CDR2 YFSETQ. The CDR3 reads CASSFAAGYNEQFF. The CDR3 DNA reads as TGCGCCAGCAGCTTTGCGGCGGGATACAATGAGCAGTTCTTC.

As DNA, the CDR3 is TGTGCCTGCAGCAGGGGGTACAACGAGCAGTACTTC. Protein sequence: CACSRGYNEQYF. The chain carries TRBV30 and TRBJ2-7; 7 positions agree with TRBD1. The length of the CDR3 is 12 residues. Germline CDR1 is GTSNPN and CDR2 is SVGIG (reference sequence). V lost 6 bases to trimming and J lost 5 bases; unmatched junction nucleotides: 7.

V usage is TRBV27 and J usage is TRBJ1-2; 8 nucleotides align to TRBD1. CDR1 and CDR2 (germline): MNHEY, SMNVEV (reference sequence). The J segment lost 8 bases and the V segment lost 6 bases, leaving 8 bases of the junction unmatched. The CDR3 spans 13 residues. The CDR3 reads CASSSTGVGGYTF. CDR3 DNA: TGTGCCAGCAGCTCGACAGGGGTTGGCGGCTACACCTTC.

The genes are TRBV7-2 and TRBJ1-4; 7 bases fit TRBD1. CDR1 is SGHTA, CDR2 FQGNSA, per germline. V lost 3 bases and J lost 8; bases outside the gene matches: 6. This CDR3 region has 14 residues. The CDR3 DNA reads as TGTGCCAGCAGCTTGACAGGGCTTGGGGAAAAACTGTTTTTT. It is translated as CASSLTGLGEKLFF.

V usage is TRBV15 and J usage is TRBJ2-6, with D possibly TRBD2 on 6 matching bases. The CDR3 consists of 17 residues. The germline V gene has CDR1 LNHNV and CDR2 YYDKDF (reference sequence). Deletions cut 1 base from V and 1 base from J, with 11 bases between. The CDR3 bases are TGTGCCACCAGCAGAGGGCCCGCGGGATCTGGGGCCAACGTCCTGACTTTC. Encoded protein: CATSRGPAGSGANVLTF.

The V call is TRBV29-1, the J call TRBJ1-1; no clear D. Trimming cost V 7 bases and J 11 bases, with 17 bases left between them. This CDR3 is built from 11 residues. CDR1 and CDR2 from the germline V gene are SQVTM and ANQGSEA. The DNA of the CDR3 is TGCAGCGCCCGACTCCCGCACGGGGCTTTCTTT. Translating it yields CSARLPHGAFF.

The rearrangement links TRBV5-4 to TRBJ1-2; 8 bases fit TRBD1. The ends lost 0 bases at V and 4 bases at J; junction bases unmatched: 11. The CDR3 contains 17 residues. CDR1 and CDR2 from the germline V gene are SGHNT and YYREEE (reference sequence). The CDR3 DNA reads TGTGCCAGCAGCTTGGGGACAGGGAGGGTGAGGTTCTATGGCTACACCTTC. This gives the protein CASSLGTGRVRFYGYTF.

The chain is built from TRBV6-5 and TRBJ2-7; TRBD2 is a possible D gene (7 bases). This CDR3 contains 14 residues. Germline lookup yields CDR1 MNHEY and CDR2 SVGAGI. Trimming removed 6 bases at V and 0 bases at J, with 12 bases between. The CDR3, as DNA: TGTGCCAGCAGAAAGGGGGGGCTCTCCTACGAGCAGTACTTC. As protein: CASRKGGLSYEQYF.

This sequence joins TRBV12-3 or TRBV12-4 and TRBJ1-1; D gene uncertain. The CDR3 spans 12 residues. Trimming stripped 3 bases from V and 4 bases from J, with 6 bases between. The CDR3 spells CASSFSVTEAFF. In nucleotides, the CDR3 is TGTGCCAGCAGTTTTTCGGTCACTGAAGCTTTCTTT.